This T cell receptor beta chain was profiled in a study of blood T cell repertoires in COVID-19. Overall study context: The United States, Italy and Spain were the sources of the acute and convalescent COVID-19 samples. Nucleic acid was either cDNA or gDNA, and it came from T cells, B-cell-depleted T cells, or PBMCs.

This clone has only one observation. In the original processing: Using reference gene primer amplification, nucleated cell counts were estimated. Clones were read by immunoSEQ multiplex PCR, and TCRdb kept only the in-frame ones, dropping some. V, J and clone size derive from that table, while D and trimming were established from the DNA sequence. There are 150,000 to 200,000 clones in the sample; over 75% occur only once, and roughly 14% lies in the top ten. Material for sequencing was peripheral blood. This TCR derives from a man aged 50-60 years who had recovered from COVID-19.

The CDR3 is CASSEDGGKSSYNSPLHF. The CDR3 nucleotides are TGTGCCAGCAGTGAAGATGGAGGCAAGAGCTCCTATAATTCACCCCTCCACTTT. The J gene is TRBJ1-6, the V gene TRBV2; D not resolved. Deletions cut 1 base from V and 0 bases from J, with 13 bases between. CDR3 length equals 18 residues. From germline, CDR1 is SNHLY and CDR2 FYNNEI.